Following are 31 T cell receptor beta chains from one sample sequenced in a study of T cell clonality in common variable immunodeficiency. Data came from immunoSEQ multiplex PCR; TCRdb stores just in-frame clones and leaves some out. The repertoire consists of 25,000 or so clones, none detected only once. Their antigens are not known. Findings of the study overall: In common variable immunodeficiency, TCR beta chains reportedly carried fewer deletions and N-nucleotide insertions.

The sequencing sample was made of peripheral blood mononuclear cells. These receptors all stem from a human donor with common variable immunodeficiency.

This clone has more than one count but fewer than ten. The CDR3 sequence is CAWTQESEQYF. Partial CDR3 DNA: TGTGCCTGGACCCAGGAAAGCGAG. This chain connects TRBV30 to TRBJ2-7, with D hard to call. The CDR3 is cut off 3 residues early in the read; its end comes from the germline J gene. The CDR3 length is 11 residues. V gave up 4 bases and J gave up 6 bases, with 10 bases separating them. The germline V gene has CDR1 GTSNPN and CDR2 SVGIG (reference sequence).

This clone was seen more than once but under ten times. The CDR3 end falls 3 residues outside the read, so it is completed with the germline J gene. The chain carries TRBV5-1 and TRBJ2-5, with 10 nucleotides matching TRBD2. The germline V gene encodes CDR1 SGHRS and CDR2 YFSETQ. V lost 4 bases and J lost 5; bases outside the gene matches: 14. CDR3 size: 17 residues. The part of the CDR3 DNA that was read is TGCGCCAGCAGCCCCCCGGGAACTAGCGGGAAGGAGGAGACC. Protein sequence: CASSPPGTSGKEET. The whole CDR3 region reads CASSPPGTSGKEETQYF.

This clone was seen a few times. The sequenced fragment ends 3 residues before the CDR3 boundary, so the rest is inferred from the germline J gene. This chain links TRBV20-1 with TRBJ2-5; 7 positions match TRBD1. CDR3 length: 13 amino acids. V trimming: 6 bases; J trimming: 2 bases; junction bases outside the gene matches: 6. The V gene's germline CDR1 is DFQATT and CDR2 SNEGSKA (reference sequence). The CDR3 bases that were read are TGCAGTGCAGTACCGGGACAGCAAGAGACC. As protein: CSAVPGQQET. The entire CDR3 reads CSAVPGQQETQYF.

As to this clone: The read stops 3 residues short of the end of the CDR3; the missing end is completed from the germline J gene. The chain carries TRBV20-1 and TRBJ2-7, with 14 bases aligning to TRBD2. The CDR3 is 13 amino acids. Losses at the gene ends were 6 bases for V and 6 bases for J; bases not matched to a gene: 4. Germline values: CDR1 DFQATT, CDR2 SNEGSKA (reference sequence). CDR3 sequence reads: CSAGTSGRREQYF. The CDR3 bases that were read are TGCAGTGCGGGGACTAGCGGGAGACGCGAG.

This clone was detected ten times or more. The read terminates 3 residues ahead of where the CDR3 ends, so the germline J gene completes it. The rearrangement links TRBV30 to TRBJ1-2; D is possibly TRBD1 (6 bases). CDR3 length equals 12 residues. Per the germline V gene, CDR1 is GTSNPN and CDR2 is SVGIG (reference sequence). Trimming took 5 bases from V and 5 from J, leaving 12 bases between them. CDR3 residues: CAWSTGKYGYTF. The part of the CDR3 DNA that was read is TGTGCCTGGTCTACAGGGAAATATGGC.

This clone was seen only a few times. The observed sequence ends 3 residues before the CDR3 terminus, with the missing tail filled in from the germline J gene. The rearrangement uses TRBV6-1 and TRBJ2-2; tentative D call: TRBD2 (6 bases). CDR3 length: 14 amino acids. The ends were cut back, 2 bases at V and 6 bases at J, with 10 bases in the middle. Germline-derived CDR1 and CDR2 are MNHNS and SASEGT. Incomplete CDR3 DNA: TGTGCCAGCAGTGAAAATGGGGGGTCCGGGGAG. Its protein is CASSENGGSGE. The CDR3 in full is CASSENGGSGELFF.

There are a few counts of this clone. Coverage ceases 3 residues before the CDR3 finishes, and the germline J gene fills in the end. The V gene is TRBV5-1, the J gene TRBJ2-7; TRBD1 aligns across 7 bases. Germline V lookup: CDR1 SGHRS, CDR2 YFSETQ. The CDR3 has 14 residues. V dropped 7 bases and J dropped 6; count of bases not matched to a gene: 13. The CDR3 DNA, read in part, is TGCGCCAGCTGGCTAGAAGGGGGCTTAGGCGAG. Its protein product is CASWLEGGLGE. The entire CDR3 sequence reads CASWLEGGLGEQYF. Combining the CDR3 with reference TRBV5-1 and TRBJ2-7 gives the whole variable domain KAGVTQTPRYLIKTRGQQVTLSCSPISGHRSVSWYQQTPGQGLQFLFEYFSETQRNKGNFPGRFSGRQFSNSRSEMNVSTLELGDSALYLCASWLEGGLGEQYFGPGTRLTVT.

This clone was picked up a small number of times. The part of the CDR3 DNA that was read is TGTGCCAGTAGTCCGCAGGGAAAGGGTGGC. It codes for CASSPQGKGG. From start to end, the CDR3 is CASSPQGKGGYTF. This rearrangement joins TRBV19 to TRBJ1-2, with D possibly TRBD1 on 5 matching bases. The read terminates 3 residues before the CDR3 end, so the remaining end is supplied by the germline J gene. This CDR3 spans 13 amino acids. Trimming took 5 bases from V and 7 from J, leaving 14 bases between them. The V gene's germline CDR1 is LNHDA and CDR2 SQIVND (reference sequence).

This clone has more than one count but fewer than ten. The read ends 3 residues early relative to the CDR3; the germline J gene fills the gap. The gene calls are TRBV7-6 and TRBJ2-3; 13 nucleotides align to TRBD2. The CDR3 sequence is 18 residues long. V lost 4 bases to trimming and J lost 0 bases; unmatched junction nucleotides: 7. CDR1 is SGHVS and CDR2 is FNYEAQ in the germline V gene. The covered CDR3 bases are TGTGCCAGCAGCTGGGGACTAGCGGGACCTCTTAGCACAGATACG. This sequence encodes CASSWGLAGPLSTDT. Given in full, the CDR3 is CASSWGLAGPLSTDTQYF. The complete variable domain, with remaining parts taken from reference TRBV7-6 and TRBJ2-3, reads GAGVSQSPRYKVTKRGQDVALRCDPISGHVSLYWYRQALGQGPEFLTYFNYEAQQDKSGLPNDRFSAERPEGSISTLTIQRTEQRDSAMYRCASSWGLAGPLSTDTQYFGPGTRLTVL.

This clone was recorded a few times. The CDR3 sequence: CAWTAGLAGGPDEQFF. The part of the CDR3 DNA that was read is TGTGCCTGGACCGCGGGACTAGCGGGAGGGCCGGATGAG. The chain combines TRBV30 with TRBJ2-1; 16 nucleotides agree with TRBD2. The read terminates 3 residues ahead of where the CDR3 ends, so the germline J gene completes it. Germline V gives CDR1 GTSNPN, CDR2 SVGIG (reference sequence). This CDR3 spans 16 amino acids. V lost 4 bases, J lost 8 bases, and 8 bases stayed unmatched.

This clone is medium-sized. The read terminates 3 residues ahead of where the CDR3 ends, so the germline J gene completes it. J is TRBJ2-2 and V is TRBV2, with 8 bases matching TRBD2. V lost 6 bases and J lost 8; bases outside the gene matches: 8. The CDR3 spans 14 residues. Germline CDR1 reads SNHLY; CDR2 reads FYNNEI. The CDR3 bases that were read are TGTGCCAGCAGAGGGGCCAGCGGGAGTGGGGAG. As protein: CASRGASGSGE. From start to end, the CDR3 is CASRGASGSGELFF.

This clone has only a few counts. The read ends 3 residues early relative to the CDR3; the germline J gene fills the gap. V usage is TRBV5-1 and J usage is TRBJ1-6; the D gene is possibly TRBD1 (6 bases). Germline loops: CDR1 SGHRS, CDR2 YFSETQ. This CDR3 is 14 amino acids long. With 4 bases removed from V and 7 bases from J, the gap between germline ends came to 12 bases. CDR3 protein: CASSLQGYNSPLHF. The CDR3 DNA, read in part, is TGCGCCAGCAGCCTACAGGGTTACAATTCACCC. Full variable domain (rest looked up from reference TRBV5-1 and TRBJ1-6): KAGVTQTPRYLIKTRGQQVTLSCSPISGHRSVSWYQQTPGQGLQFLFEYFSETQRNKGNFPGRFSGRQFSNSRSEMNVSTLELGDSALYLCASSLQGYNSPLHFGNGTRLTVT.

There are many counts of this clone. Sequencing ends 3 residues short of the CDR3 end; the germline J gene provides the rest. The V and J genes are TRBV5-1 and TRBJ2-1; 11 bases line up with TRBD2. The CDR3 consists of 16 residues. Trimming at V came to 0 bases and at J to 8 bases, leaving 7 bases not matched to a gene. Per the germline V gene, CDR1 is SGHRS and CDR2 is YFSETQ. The CDR3 sequence: CASSLAGTSGVHEQFF. CDR3 DNA, as far as it was read: TGCGCCAGCAGCTTGGCTGGGACTAGCGGAGTCCATGAG.

This clone was counted a few times. The CDR3 is cut off 3 residues early in the read; its end comes from the germline J gene. The J gene is TRBJ2-1, the V gene TRBV7-8, with 9 positions matching TRBD2. Germline V gene lookup returns CDR1 SGHVS and CDR2 FQNEAQ. V was pared by 5 bases and J by 8 bases, with 10 bases of the junction left unmatched. The CDR3 covers 15 residues. The part of the CDR3 DNA that was read is TGTGCCAGCAGCCCGCGGGAGGGTGGGAGCTATGAG. Encoded protein: CASSPREGGSYE. The whole CDR3 sequence reads CASSPREGGSYEQFF.

In the case of this clone: The read comes to an end 3 residues before the CDR3 does, leaving the germline J gene to fill in the end. The chain has TRBV19 and TRBJ1-5, with D hard to call. CDR1 and CDR2 from the germline V gene are LNHDA and SQIVND (reference sequence). The V end was cut by 5 bases, the J end by 2 bases, with 16 bases between. The CDR3 runs 16 residues. The covered CDR3 bases are TGTGCCAGTAGTTTCGGTAATCTATTTGGCAATCAGCCC. It encodes CASSFGNLFGNQP. The CDR3 as a whole reads CASSFGNLFGNQPQHF.

This clone came up many times. The CDR3 is cut off 3 residues early in the read; its end comes from the germline J gene. The chain is built from TRBV19 and TRBJ1-2, with D tentatively TRBD1 (5 bases). Per germline, CDR1 LNHDA and CDR2 SQIVND (reference sequence). The CDR3 length is 13 residues. V lost 3 bases and J lost 5, with 10 bases in between. The CDR3 protein is CASSIRDVYGYTF. The CDR3 bases that were read are TGTGCCAGTAGTATCAGGGATGTGTATGGC. Drawing the rest from reference TRBV19 and TRBJ1-2, the complete variable domain is DGGITQSPKYLFRKEGQNVTLSCEQNLNHDAMYWYRQDPGQGLRLIYYSQIVNDFQKGDIAEGYSVSREKKESFPLTVTSAQKNPTAFYLCASSIRDVYGYTFGSGTRLTVV.

This clone was observed at least ten times. The read terminates 3 residues before the CDR3 end, so the remaining end is supplied by the germline J gene. The V gene is TRBV29-1, the J gene TRBJ2-7; weak D call: TRBD1 (6 bases). The V and J ends lost 4 bases and 5 bases respectively, with 12 bases between them. Germline-derived CDR1 and CDR2 are SQVTM and ANQGSEA. CDR3 size: 12 residues. CDR3 DNA (partial): TGCAGCGTTGGAAGGGGGAAGGACGAG. It is translated as CSVGRGKDE. The full CDR3 is CSVGRGKDEQYF.

Note on this clone: The sequence runs out 3 residues before the end of the CDR3; the remainder is reconstructed from the germline J gene. The chain uses TRBV30 and TRBJ2-3; TRBD1 matches at 7 bases. From germline, CDR1 is GTSNPN and CDR2 SVGIG (reference sequence). This CDR3 region has 14 residues. V was clipped by 5 bases and J by 2 bases; unmatched bases: 7. The CDR3 loop is CAWGRGPPTDTQYF. CDR3 DNA (partial): TGTGCCTGGGGAAGGGGGCCCCCCACAGATACG. The whole variable domain, filled in from reference TRBV30 and TRBJ2-3, reads SQTIHQWPATLVQPVGSPLSLECTVEGTSNPNLYWYRQAAGRGLQLLFYSVGIGQISSEVPQNLSASRPQDRQFILSSKKLLLSDSGFYLCAWGRGPPTDTQYFGPGTRLTVL.

This clone was observed many times. Read data end 3 residues before the CDR3 end; the end is taken from the germline J gene. The chain links TRBV29-1 to TRBJ2-3, with 15 nucleotides matching TRBD2. Germline loops: CDR1 SQVTM, CDR2 ANQGSEA. The CDR3 covers 17 residues. With V trimmed by 6 bases and J by 0 bases, 7 bases remained unmatched. The CDR3 bases that were read are TGCAGCGTGACGGGACTAGCGGGAGGACCAAGCACAGATACG. Amino acid sequence: CSVTGLAGGPSTDT. The entire CDR3 sequence reads CSVTGLAGGPSTDTQYF.

This clone is large. The CDR3 extends 3 residues past the end of the read, so its final part is completed from the germline J gene. The V and J genes are TRBV28 and TRBJ1-1; TRBD1 is a possible D gene (5 bases). CDR1 is MDHEN and CDR2 is SYDVKM in the germline V gene. The CDR3 has 17 residues. V was shortened by 2 bases and J by 4 bases, with 20 bases between the two germline ends. This chain's CDR3 is CASSLGWVPTGGTEAFF. The part of the CDR3 DNA that was read is TGTGCCAGCAGTTTAGGGTGGGTTCCCACAGGAGGCACTGAA. The full variable domain, its missing parts supplied by reference TRBV28 and TRBJ1-1, is DVKVTQSSRYLVKRTGEKVFLECVQDMDHENMFWYRQDPGLGLRLIYFSYDVKMKEKGDIPEGYSVSREKKERFSLILESASTNQTSMYLCASSLGWVPTGGTEAFFGQGTRLTVV.

This clone was detected only a few times. The read terminates 3 residues before the CDR3 end, so the remaining end is supplied by the germline J gene. The rearrangement joins TRBV7-3 to TRBJ1-1; D perhaps matches TRBD1 (5 bases). Trimming took 3 bases from V and 3 from J, leaving 17 bases between them. Germline-derived CDR1 and CDR2 are SGHTA and FQGTGA. The CDR3 has 16 residues. CDR3 sequence: CASSFTYQGRDTEAFF. The covered CDR3 bases are TGTGCCAGCAGCTTTACCTATCAGGGTCGAGACACTGAA. Full variable domain (missing parts from reference TRBV7-3 and TRBJ1-1): GAGVSQTPSNKVTEKGKYVELRCDPISGHTALYWYRQSLGQGPEFLIYFQGTGAADDSGLPNDRFFAVRPEGSVSTLKIQRTERGDSAVYLCASSFTYQGRDTEAFFGQGTRLTVV.

Points on this clone: The CDR3 extends 3 residues past the end of the read, so its final part is completed from the germline J gene. This chain connects TRBV2 to TRBJ2-6, with D perhaps TRBD1 (6 bases). Germline V CDR1 and CDR2: SNHLY, FYNNEI. This CDR3 has 15 amino acids. With 5 bases removed from V and 3 bases from J, the gap between germline ends came to 11 bases. The covered CDR3 bases are TGTGCCAGCAGTACAGGGAGTAGTGGGGCCAACGTC. Translating it yields CASSTGSSGANV. The entire CDR3 protein is CASSTGSSGANVLTF.

In its sample, this clone was seen many times. Read sequence stops 3 residues before the CDR3 end, and the germline J gene provides the missing end. V gene TRBV19 combines with J gene TRBJ2-3, with 7 bases matching TRBD2. The CDR3 length is 13 residues. V gave up 10 bases and J gave up 0 bases; unmatched junction bases: 4. Germline CDR1 is LNHDA and CDR2 is SQIVND (reference sequence). Here the CDR3 reads CATRGVSTDTQYF. The DNA read from the CDR3 is TGTGCCACCCGGGGGGTTAGCACAGATACG.

This clone was picked up a small number of times. The read finishes 3 residues shy of the CDR3 end, and the germline J gene is used to complete it. This sequence joins TRBV19 and TRBJ1-5; tentatively, D is TRBD1 (6 bases). V was cut by 3 bases and J by 3 bases, with 18 bases left in between. Germline CDR1 LNHDA, CDR2 SQIVND (reference sequence). The CDR3 runs to 17 residues. The CDR3 loop is CASSMEIMDSFNQPQHF. CDR3 DNA, as far as it was read: TGTGCCAGTAGTATGGAAATTATGGACAGCTTCAATCAGCCC. The variable domain in full, with the rest retrieved from reference TRBV19 and TRBJ1-5, is DGGITQSPKYLFRKEGQNVTLSCEQNLNHDAMYWYRQDPGQGLRLIYYSQIVNDFQKGDIAEGYSVSREKKESFPLTVTSAQKNPTAFYLCASSMEIMDSFNQPQHFGDGTRLSIL.

The sample holds a few counts of this clone. Read data end 3 residues before the CDR3 end; the end is taken from the germline J gene. The V and J genes are TRBV19 and TRBJ1-1; 9 nucleotides agree with TRBD1. CDR1 and CDR2 (germline): LNHDA, SQIVND (reference sequence). V was pared by 5 bases and J by 2 bases, with 9 bases of the junction left unmatched. The length of the CDR3 is 16 residues. CDR3 DNA, as far as it was read: TGTGCCAGTAGTGTCGGGACAGGGAATCTTAACACTGAA. Its translation: CASSVGTGNLNTE. The full CDR3 protein is CASSVGTGNLNTEAFF.

To note about this clone: With the read ending 3 residues before the CDR3 end, the germline J gene is used to fill in that end. V gene TRBV2 combines with J gene TRBJ2-3, with a possible D match to TRBD2 (6 bases). The germline CDR1 and CDR2 sequences are SNHLY and FYNNEI. V was pared by 1 base and J by 3 bases, with 17 bases between. CDR3 length equals 17 residues. The CDR3 bases that were read are TGTGCCAGCAGTGAAGAAAAGGCGGGGTGGAGTACAGATACG. Residues: CASSEEKAGWSTDT. From start to end, the CDR3 is CASSEEKAGWSTDTQYF.

This clone was detected ten times or more. The CDR3 is cut off 3 residues early in the read; its end comes from the germline J gene. The chain joins TRBV5-1 to TRBJ2-3; 8 bases are shared with TRBD1. The CDR3 runs 13 residues. V lost 9 bases, J lost 4 bases, and 7 bases stayed unmatched. Germline V CDR1 and CDR2: SGHRS, YFSETQ. The covered CDR3 bases are TGCGCCACCTCAGGGACAGGATCAGATACG. Translating it yields CATSGTGSDT. The full CDR3 reads CATSGTGSDTQYF.

Ten or more counts support this clone. CDR3 bases read: TGTGCCAGCAGCCCGGGACAGGGTACCGGGACC. Translating it yields CASSPGQGTGT. The complete CDR3 protein is CASSPGQGTGTQYF. The chain employs TRBV7-9 and TRBJ2-5; 9 bases fit TRBD1. The observed sequence ends 3 residues before the CDR3 terminus, with the missing tail filled in from the germline J gene. The trim removed 5 bases at V and 7 bases at J, leaving 8 bases unmatched. Germline V lookup: CDR1 SEHNR, CDR2 FQNEAQ (reference sequence). The CDR3 contains 14 residues.

There are many counts of this clone. This CDR3 reads CASSTGLAPYEQYF. Incomplete CDR3 DNA: TGTGCCAGCAGCACCGGACTAGCGCCCTACGAG. The chain couples TRBV5-6 to TRBJ2-7; 9 nucleotides match TRBD2. The observed sequence ends 3 residues before the CDR3 terminus, with the missing tail filled in from the germline J gene. Looked up from germline, CDR1 is SGHDT and CDR2 is YYEEEE. With 4 bases clipped from V and 2 bases from J, the junction kept 4 bases outside the gene matches. CDR3 size: 14 residues.

This clone was counted at least ten times. The read halts 3 residues ahead of the CDR3 end, with the missing end drawn from the germline J gene. The gene calls are TRBV5-6 and TRBJ2-2; the D is unclear. Germline-derived CDR1 and CDR2 are SGHDT and YYEEEE. The CDR3 covers 13 residues. V lost 4 bases and J 2 bases, leaving 6 bases between the germline ends. The CDR3 DNA, read in part, is TGTGCCAGCAGCCGAACAAACACCGGGGAG. Amino acids: CASSRTNTGE. The full-length CDR3 reads as CASSRTNTGELFF.

As for this clone: The CDR3 is cut off 3 residues early in the read; its end comes from the germline J gene. The chain joins TRBV7-6 to TRBJ1-6; a weak D match, TRBD1 (5 bases). V was trimmed by 5 bases and J by 10 bases, leaving 15 bases between them. The germline V gene encodes CDR1 SGHVS and CDR2 FNYEAQ. The CDR3 consists of 14 residues. CDR3 residues: CASSPAPGISPLHF. Partial CDR3 DNA: TGTGCCAGCAGCCCTGCCCCAGGGATCTCACCC.